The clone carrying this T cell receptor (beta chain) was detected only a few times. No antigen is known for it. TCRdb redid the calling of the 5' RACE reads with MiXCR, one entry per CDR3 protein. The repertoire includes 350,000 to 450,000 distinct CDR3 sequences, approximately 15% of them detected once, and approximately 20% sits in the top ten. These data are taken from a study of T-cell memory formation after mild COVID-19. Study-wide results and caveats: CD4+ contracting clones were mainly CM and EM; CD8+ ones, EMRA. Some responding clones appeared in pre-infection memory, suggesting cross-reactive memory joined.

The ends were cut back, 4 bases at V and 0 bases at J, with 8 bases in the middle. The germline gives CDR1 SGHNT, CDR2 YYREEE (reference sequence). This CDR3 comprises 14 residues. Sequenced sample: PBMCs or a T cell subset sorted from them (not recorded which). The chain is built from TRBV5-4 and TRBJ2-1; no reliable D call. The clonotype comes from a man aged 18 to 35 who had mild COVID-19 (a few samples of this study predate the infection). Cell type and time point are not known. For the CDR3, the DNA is TGTGCCAGCAGCGAAATCAGCTCCTACAATGAGCAGTTCTTC. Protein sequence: CASSEISSYNEQFF.